The T cell receptor (beta chain) described here comes from a study of cytomegalovirus exposure and HLA in healthy donors. Germline CDR1 and CDR2: LNHDA and SQIVND (reference sequence). CDR3 length equals 17 residues. V was clipped by 9 bases and J by 3 bases; unmatched bases: 9. PCR was performed using 60 Vbeta and 13 Jbeta primers. Measured with immunoSEQ multiplex PCR; TCRdb has only the in-frame clones, and not every one. The sample has about 200,000 clones, approximately 80% seen once. As to this clone: Its target is unknown.

Study conclusions and caveats: Roughly even sequencing depth across donors was the assumption behind the presence/absence analyses. Donor immune exposure was known only as CMV serostatus. Accurate prediction of HLA-A and HLA-B alleles (for most subjects) was reportedly achieved from TCR beta sequences. A previous analysis found most TCR beta V segments productive roughly 90% or roughly 30% of the time.

The sequence came from a boy between 2 and 15 years old in good health and CMV-seronegative. J is TRBJ2-3 and V is TRBV19; 16 bases align to TRBD2. Input material: PBMCs. The CDR3 loop reads CASSGLAGGSWTDTQYF. The CDR3 DNA follows: TGTGCCAGCTCGGGACTAGCGGGGGGGAGTTGGACAGATACGCAGTATTTT.